The 13 T cell receptor beta chains presented below share a single source sample, sequenced in a study of blood T cell repertoires in COVID-19. The assay was immunoSEQ multiplex PCR, and TCRdb's table has in-frame clones only and misses some. The sample lists about 220,000 clones, 80% to 90% occurring once. Source material: peripheral blood. These receptors all stem from a woman aged 60-75 years who had recovered from COVID-19.

This clone was found a few times. J is TRBJ1-6 and V is TRBV7-2; 7 bases align to TRBD1. CDR3 size: 16 residues. Germline CDR1 and CDR2: SGHTA and FQGNSA. Trimming cost V 1 base and J 7 bases; bases outside gene matches: 7. The CDR3 DNA follows: TGTGCCAGCAGCTTAGATTGGGGACAGATAAATTCACCCCTCCACTTT. Translated, it gives CASSLDWGQINSPLHF.

The chain uses TRBV28 and TRBJ1-2, with TRBD1 matching 9 bases. Germline CDR1 MDHEN, CDR2 SYDVKM. The length of the CDR3 is 17 residues. With 7 bases clipped from V and 6 bases from J, the junction kept 18 bases outside the gene matches. This chain's CDR3 is CASTFRGQGSRKDGYTF. The DNA of the CDR3 is TGTGCCAGCACTTTTCGGGGACAGGGCAGCAGGAAGGATGGCTACACCTTC.

This clone was seen a single time. The chain recombines TRBV7-9 with TRBJ1-4, with 8 positions matching TRBD1. Germline V gives CDR1 SEHNR, CDR2 FQNEAQ (reference sequence). The V and J ends lost 5 bases and 7 bases, in that order; junction bases with no gene match: 6. CDR3 length equals 14 residues. The CDR3 is CASSTRGRGEKLFF. The CDR3 nucleotides read TGTGCCAGCAGCACCAGGGGGCGGGGTGAAAAACTGTTTTTT.

This sequence joins TRBV2 and TRBJ2-3; 9 bases are shared with TRBD1. CDR1 and CDR2 from the germline V gene are SNHLY and FYNNEI. CDR3 length: 13 amino acids. V shed 5 bases and J 5 bases; nucleotides not matched to a gene: 2. The CDR3: CASSPTGGDTQYF. The CDR3 coding sequence is TGTGCCAGCAGTCCGACAGGGGGAGATACGCAGTATTTT.

V gene TRBV7-9 combines with J gene TRBJ2-6; D might be TRBD1 (6 bases). Trimming cost V 5 bases and J 0 bases, with 11 bases left between them. The CDR3 is made up of 16 amino acids. Germline loops: CDR1 SEHNR, CDR2 FQNEAQ (reference sequence). CDR3 DNA sequence: TGTGCCAGCAGCATTGGACAGCACTCTGGGGCCAACGTCCTGACTTTC. The encoded protein is CASSIGQHSGANVLTF. Combining the CDR3 with reference TRBV7-9 and TRBJ2-6 gives the whole variable domain DTGVSQNPRHKITKRGQNVTFRCDPISEHNRLYWYRQTLGQGPEFLTYFQNEAQLEKSRLLSDRFSAERPKGSFSTLEIQRTEQGDSAMYLCASSIGQHSGANVLTFGAGSRLTVL.

The J gene is TRBJ1-5, the V gene TRBV6-2 or TRBV6-3; 9 bases map to TRBD1. The V segment lost 2 bases and the J segment 6 bases; nucleotides outside the gene matches: 14. Germline V lookup: CDR1 MNHEY, CDR2 SVGEGT. This CDR3 has 18 amino acids. CDR3 region: CASSYRTGTGLNSQPQHF. CDR3 nucleotides: TGTGCCAGCAGTTACCGTACCGGGACAGGGCTTAACAGTCAGCCCCAGCATTTT.

This clone was counted once. The chain is built from TRBV7-9 and TRBJ1-3; tentative D call: TRBD1 (6 bases). In germline, CDR1 is SEHNR, CDR2 FQNEAQ (reference sequence). The V and J ends lost 4 bases and 0 bases respectively, with 19 bases between them. The CDR3 totals 18 residues. The CDR3 coding sequence is TGTGCCAGCAGCTCGCCTTTACAGGGAACGACCTCTGGAAACACCATATATTTT. It is translated as CASSSPLQGTTSGNTIYF. The whole variable domain, remainder taken from reference TRBV7-9 and TRBJ1-3, is DTGVSQNPRHKITKRGQNVTFRCDPISEHNRLYWYRQTLGQGPEFLTYFQNEAQLEKSRLLSDRFSAERPKGSFSTLEIQRTEQGDSAMYLCASSSPLQGTTSGNTIYFGEGSWLTVV.

This clone was found a few times. This chain links TRBV6-5 with TRBJ1-1; the match to TRBD1 covers 10 bases. Germline-derived CDR1 and CDR2 are MNHEY and SVGAGI. The CDR3 runs 14 residues. The junction had 7 bases not matched to a gene; V was cut back by 7 bases and J by 5 bases. DNA for the CDR3: TGTGCCAGCACCAACGACAGGGGGCGGACTGAAGCTTTCTTT. Encoded protein: CASTNDRGRTEAFF.

CDR3 protein: CAIRSSGVLFEQYF. The CDR3 DNA reads TGTGCCATCAGGAGTAGCGGAGTCCTTTTCGAGCAGTACTTC. The V and J genes are TRBV10-3 and TRBJ2-7, with a tentative D call TRBD2 (6 bases). Germline-derived CDR1 and CDR2 are ENHRY and SYGVKD. The CDR3 loop spans 14 amino acids. Deletions cut 6 bases from V and 6 bases from J, with 18 bases between.

V gene TRBV7-2 combines with J gene TRBJ1-5; 9 bases match TRBD1. V shed 5 bases, J shed 5 bases, and the junction held 7 bases outside the gene matches. CDR1 and CDR2 from the germline V gene are SGHTA and FQGNSA. This CDR3 region has 15 residues. CDR3 loop: CASSRNRGRDQPQHF. The CDR3 nucleotides read TGTGCCAGCAGCCGTAACAGGGGGCGCGATCAGCCCCAGCATTTT.

This chain uses TRBV6-1 with TRBJ2-1; 10 bases map to TRBD2. The CDR3 is 18 amino acids. CDR1 is MNHNS and CDR2 is SASEGT in the germline V gene. The V gene end was trimmed by 3 bases and the J gene end by 1 base; junction bases not matched to a gene: 9. The CDR3 spells CASSDAGLAGGSYNEQFF. The CDR3 bases are TGTGCCAGCAGTGACGCCGGGTTAGCGGGGGGATCCTACAATGAGCAGTTCTTC.

This clone was picked up a small number of times. The chain has TRBV10-1 and TRBJ2-5; 11 bases agree with TRBD1. Germline CDR1 WNHNN, CDR2 SYGVQD (reference sequence). The CDR3 is 15 residues long. The V and J ends lost 6 bases and 5 bases, in that order; junction bases with no gene match: 8. The CDR3 bases are TGCGCCAGCAGCGCCGGACAGGGGGCGAGGGAGACCCAGTACTTC. Its protein product is CASSAGQGARETQYF.

The chain has TRBV6-5 and TRBJ2-1, with 7 positions matching TRBD1. The V segment lost 6 bases and the J segment 5 bases; nucleotides outside the gene matches: 10. The CDR3 spans 15 residues. The germline CDR1 and CDR2 sequences are MNHEY and SVGAGI. The CDR3 bases are TGTGCCAGCAGCCCGCCCCGACAGGGAGACAATGAGCAGTTCTTC. It encodes CASSPPRQGDNEQFF.